A selection of T cell receptor beta chains follows, all from one sample in a study of T cell responses to AZD1222 COVID-19 vaccine. Assay used: immunoSEQ multiplex PCR; TCRdb lists only in-frame clones, some missing. In the table there are 90,000 to 120,000 clones, roughly nine tenths of which are singletons. This specimen was peripheral blood, taken on day 0 of AZD1222 vaccination. The origin of the receptors is an adult in good health. Both conserved end residues are part of each CDR3. The D gene is left open where the match is weak. Clone size is stated in some rows and not others, as once, few, many or a class when expanded.

CDR3aa | CDR3nt | d_gene | v_gene | abundance | j_gene
CASSLSGGRMNTGELFF | TGTGCCAGCAGCCTTAGCGGCGGCCGGATGAACACCGGGGAGCTGTTTTTT | NA | TRBV7-2 | NA | TRBJ2-2
CASKGQGDYEQYF | TGTGCCAGTAAAGGACAGGGAGACTACGAGCAGTACTTC | TRBD1 | TRBV19 | NA | TRBJ2-7
CASGQGLGEQFF | TGTGCTAGTGGACAGGGGTTGGGTGAGCAGTTCTTC | TRBD1 | TRBV12-5 | NA | TRBJ2-1
CASSRSGTGRSGELFF | TGTGCCAGCTCACGTTCCGGGACAGGGAGGTCCGGGGAGCTGTTTTTT | TRBD1 | TRBV18 | few | TRBJ2-2
CASSPRGRDNGDTQYF | TGTGCCAGTAGTCCCCGGGGGCGGGACAATGGAGATACGCAGTATTTT | NA | TRBV19 | NA | TRBJ2-3
CASSLNQGSYEQYF | TGTGCCAGCAGTTTAAACCAGGGGTCCTACGAGCAGTACTTC | NA | TRBV27 | NA | TRBJ2-7
CASSSTGGVRDTQYF | TGCGCCAGCAGCTCGACAGGGGGAGTCCGGGATACGCAGTATTTT | TRBD1 | TRBV5-1 | NA | TRBJ2-3
CSVESQGGTEAFF | TGCAGCGTTGAAAGCCAGGGGGGCACTGAAGCTTTCTTT | TRBD1 | TRBV29-1 | NA | TRBJ1-1
CASKNSERDTDTQYF | TGTGCCAGCAAAAATAGCGAGCGGGACACAGATACGCAGTATTTT | TRBD2 | TRBV27 | NA | TRBJ2-3
CASRITGTKVTDTQYF | TGTGCCAGCAGGATCACCGGGACTAAGGTCACAGATACGCAGTATTTT | TRBD2 | TRBV11-3 | NA | TRBJ2-3
CASSLRSDNQPQHF | TGTGCCAGCTCACTCCGTTCAGACAATCAGCCCCAGCATTTT | NA | TRBV18 | NA | TRBJ1-5
CASKDRVNTEAFF | TGTGCCAGCAAGGACAGGGTGAACACTGAAGCTTTCTTT | TRBD1 | TRBV6-6 | NA | TRBJ1-1
CATSRPTLVDYGYTF | TGTGCCACCAGCAGACCAACTCTGGTAGACTATGGCTACACCTTC | NA | TRBV15 | NA | TRBJ1-2
CASSQDIQGCERTEAFF | TGTGCCAGCAGCCAAGATATTCAGGGCTGCGAACGCACTGAAGCTTTCTTT | NA | TRBV3-1/TRBV3-2 | NA | TRBJ1-1
CASSLYDRGRMEQYF | TGTGCCAGTAGCCTGTATGACAGGGGCCGCATGGAGCAGTACTTC | TRBD1 | TRBV19 | NA | TRBJ2-7
CASSQDQSASGYWNPDNEQFF | TGTGCCAGCAGCCAAGATCAATCGGCTAGCGGGTATTGGAATCCCGACAATGAGCAGTTCTTC | TRBD2 | TRBV3-1/TRBV3-2 | NA | TRBJ2-1
CASSRGQSDTQYF | TGTGCCAGCAGCAGGGGACAGTCAGATACGCAGTATTTT | TRBD1 | TRBV7-3 | once | TRBJ2-3
CASSAAGGRTETQYF | TGTGCCAGCAGTGCCGCAGGGGGCCGGACCGAGACCCAGTACTTC | TRBD1 | TRBV27 | NA | TRBJ2-5
CASSLKGAGGNTIYF | TGTGCCAGCAGCTTGAAGGGGGCTGGAGGAAACACCATATATTTT | TRBD1 | TRBV5-4 | NA | TRBJ1-3
CASSQGQGLDSGNTIYF | TGTGCCAGCAGCCAAGGTCAGGGCCTCGACTCTGGAAACACCATATATTTT | NA | TRBV3-1/TRBV3-2 | NA | TRBJ1-3
CASSSGQGRTDTQYF | TGTGCCAGCAGCTCCGGACAGGGGAGGACAGATACGCAGTATTTT | TRBD1 | TRBV5-4 | NA | TRBJ2-3
CASSQGFDSPPNYGYTF | TGTGCCAGCAGCCAGGGTTTTGACAGTCCGCCTAACTATGGCTACACCTTC | NA | TRBV14 | NA | TRBJ1-2
CASSMPGSNQPQHF | TGTGCCAGTAGTATGCCGGGGTCCAATCAGCCCCAGCATTTT | NA | TRBV19 | NA | TRBJ1-5
CASSYRQGNQPQHF | TGTGCCAGCAGTTACCGACAGGGGAATCAGCCCCAGCATTTT | TRBD1 | TRBV6-2/TRBV6-3 | NA | TRBJ1-5
CASSQGDSNEKLFF | TGCGCCAGCAGCCAAGGGGACAGTAATGAAAAACTGTTTTTT | TRBD1 | TRBV4-1 | NA | TRBJ1-4
CASSPIAGGGTDTQYF | TGTGCCAGCAGCCCAATAGCGGGAGGAGGCACAGATACGCAGTATTTT | TRBD2 | TRBV7-2 | NA | TRBJ2-3
CASSYRGQGTYEQYF | TGTGCCAGCAGTTACCGCGGACAGGGGACCTACGAGCAGTACTTC | TRBD1 | TRBV6-5 | few | TRBJ2-7
CASSLGLAGATDTQYF | TGTGCCAGCAGCTTAGGACTAGCGGGAGCCACAGATACGCAGTATTTT | TRBD2 | TRBV7-2 | NA | TRBJ2-3
CASSPPTGITGTGELFF | TGTGCCAGCTCCCCGCCCACGGGAATAACTGGCACCGGGGAGCTGTTTTTT | NA | TRBV18 | NA | TRBJ2-2
CASSLGGVGGYGYTF | TGCGCCAGCAGCCTGGGAGGTGTAGGAGGATATGGCTACACCTTC | NA | TRBV4-3 | NA | TRBJ1-2
CARRPDRGLATNEKLFF | TGTGCCAGAAGACCCGACAGGGGGCTCGCAACTAATGAAAAACTGTTTTTT | TRBD1 | TRBV5-3 | NA | TRBJ1-4
CAFRREIGYTF | TGTGCCTTCCGCAGGGAGATAGGCTACACCTTC | NA | TRBV30 | NA | TRBJ1-2
CASSSQARAEQLFF | TGCGCCAGCAGCTCTCAGGCTCGGGCTGAACAACTGTTTTTT | NA | TRBV5-1 | NA | TRBJ1-4
CASSQSPGVTGELFF | TGCGCCAGCAGCCAATCCCCCGGAGTCACCGGGGAGCTGTTTTTT | NA | TRBV5-1 | NA | TRBJ2-2
CASRAGGDTNYGYTF | TGTGCCAGCAGGGCCGGGGGGGATACTAACTATGGCTACACCTTC | NA | TRBV28 | NA | TRBJ1-2
CASSHPRGPIEKLFF | TGTGCCAGTAGTCACCCCAGGGGGCCTATTGAAAAACTGTTTTTT | TRBD1 | TRBV19 | NA | TRBJ1-4
CASSIGTYQHF | TGTGCCAGTAGTATAGGGACATACCAGCATTTT | NA | TRBV19 | NA | TRBJ1-5
CASKREYTGELFF | TGTGCCAGCAAGCGGGAGTACACCGGGGAGCTGTTTTTT | TRBD2 | TRBV6-4 | NA | TRBJ2-2
CAIRPTGATNYGYTF | TGTGCCATAAGACCGACCGGGGCTACTAACTATGGCTACACCTTC | NA | TRBV10-3 | NA | TRBJ1-2
CASARTGSTGELFF | TGTGCCAGCGCCCGGACAGGGAGTACCGGGGAGCTGTTTTTT | TRBD1 | TRBV19 | NA | TRBJ2-2